This TCR beta chain was profiled in a study of T cells in Graves' hyperthyroidism and ophthalmopathy. Amplification yielded TCR beta CDR3 regions, with RNA transcripts as the source. Carried out on the TCR CDR3, a first-round RT-PCR used the HTBI primer set. One entry per CDR3 protein, called by TCRdb with MiXCR from the multiplex PCR reads. The profile shows tens of thousands of distinct CDR3 sequences, roughly 50% of them singletons. Researchers defined stable Graves' hyperthyroidism as no ophthalmopathy progression within 18 months. Newly diagnosed patients aged 18 to 65 had hyperthyroidism of under 2 months' duration. Any patient presenting with uncontrolled infection, other autoimmune disease, pregnancy or lactation was left out. V lost 5 bases, J lost 4 bases, and 4 bases stayed unmatched. The CDR3 sequence is 13 residues long. Germline loops: CDR1 SGHTA, CDR2 FQGNSA. This clonotype was seen a handful of times.

The specimen sequenced was peripheral blood or thyroid tissue (not recorded which). The source is a man aged 18 to 35 with Graves' hyperthyroidism. The genes are TRBV7-2 and TRBJ2-5, with 7 bases matching TRBD2. The CDR3 sequence: CASSRTRGETQYF. As DNA, the CDR3 is TGTGCCAGCAGCCGGACTAGGGGAGAGACCCAGTACTTC.